This T cell receptor beta chain was found in a study of immune evolution from preneoplasia to lung adenocarcinoma. This CDR3 is built from 14 residues. V dropped 3 bases and J dropped 5; count of bases not matched to a gene: 1. Germline lookup yields CDR1 MRHNA and CDR2 SNTAGT. Some clones are missing from TCRdb's copy, which holds only in-frame ones; the method was immunoSEQ multiplex PCR. The table shows 8,000 to 8,500 clones, with about 80% occurring only once. Each case's diagnosis was confirmed by two pathologists on H&E. This clone was seen a handful of times. The sample comprised FFPE minimally invasive lung adenocarcinoma tissue. The clonotype originates from a person aged 70 to 80 with lung adenocarcinoma. The chain carries TRBV6-4 and TRBJ2-2, with TRBD2 matching 9 bases. DNA of the CDR3: TGTGCCAGCAGTGATGCGGGGGGGACCGGGGAGCTGTTTTTT. Translating gives CASSDAGGTGELFF.